These T cell receptor beta chains were read from a single sample in a study of ipilimumab plus nivolumab after autologous stem cell transplantation. TCRdb's table, derived via immunoSEQ multiplex PCR, lists solely in-frame clones and lacks some. Of some 17,000 clones listed, roughly 85% are singletons. Sequencing was performed on PBMCs, taken in a trial of ipilimumab plus nivolumab as post-transplant consolidation. The receptor source for this set is a male donor with diffuse large B-cell lymphoma. Each CDR3 is given with its conserved first and last residue. The order of the fields is J gene, D gene, V gene, CDR3 length, clone size, CDR3 protein, CDR3 DNA. D genes are given only for firm matches. Rows may omit the clone size; those that give it use once, few, many or a size class.

TRBJ2-5 | NA | TRBV5-4 | 13 | NA | CASSPQGEETQYF | TGTGCCAGCAGCCCACAGGGAGAAGAGACCCAGTACTTC
TRBJ1-6 | TRBD1 | TRBV11-2 | 17 | NA | CASSMGQGDPYNSPLHF | TGTGCCAGCAGCATGGGTCAGGGGGACCCCTATAATTCACCCCTCCACTTT
TRBJ1-6 | TRBD1 | TRBV10-2 | 16 | NA | CASSPGQGRGNSPLHF | TGCGCCAGCAGTCCGGGACAGGGGAGAGGCAATTCACCCCTCCACTTT
TRBJ2-3 | TRBD2 | TRBV6-1 | 15 | NA | CASSLAGGSTDTQYF | TGTGCCAGCAGCCTAGCGGGGGGTTCCACAGATACGCAGTATTTT
TRBJ1-1 | TRBD1 | TRBV5-1 | 14 | NA | CASSRGTANTEAFF | TGCGCCAGCAGCCGGGGGACAGCGAACACTGAAGCTTTCTTT
TRBJ1-2 | NA | TRBV5-4 | 13 | NA | CASSSGAPRGYTF | TGTGCCAGCAGCTCCGGGGCCCCGAGAGGCTACACCTTC
TRBJ2-3 | NA | TRBV30 | 13 | NA | CAWSGGITDTQYF | TGTGCCTGGAGTGGGGGCATCACAGATACGCAGTATTTT
TRBJ1-5 | TRBD1 | TRBV2 | 13 | NA | CASSGQVNQPQHF | TGTGCCAGCAGCGGACAGGTTAATCAGCCCCAGCATTTT
TRBJ1-2 | TRBD1 | TRBV7-2 | 14 | NA | CASSQDRGTYGYTF | TGTGCCAGCAGCCAGGACAGGGGGACCTATGGCTACACCTTC
TRBJ1-1 | NA | TRBV19 | 13 | NA | CASSAEERTEAFF | TGTGCCAGTAGTGCGGAGGAACGCACTGAAGCTTTCTTT
TRBJ2-1 | NA | TRBV28 | 18 | NA | CASSFSFLRNPGYNEQFF | TGTGCCAGCAGTTTTTCATTCCTAAGAAACCCAGGGTACAATGAGCAGTTCTTC
TRBJ1-4 | NA | TRBV28 | 13 | NA | CAAGGGSNEKLFF | TGTGCCGCCGGGGGCGGAAGTAATGAAAAACTGTTTTTT
TRBJ1-2 | TRBD1 | TRBV7-9 | 12 | few | CAGWTGDYGYTF | TGTGCCGGATGGACAGGGGACTATGGCTACACCTTC
TRBJ1-6 | TRBD1 | TRBV11-2 | 15 | NA | CASSQPGQGFSPLHF | TGTGCCAGCAGCCAACCGGGACAGGGGTTTTCACCCCTCCACTTT
TRBJ2-5 | NA | TRBV7-7 | 14 | NA | CASSSTGWGETQYF | TGTGCCAGCAGCTCTACAGGGTGGGGGGAGACCCAGTACTTC
TRBJ1-3 | NA | TRBV30 | 16 | NA | CAWSAKGLGSGNTIYF | TGTGCCTGGAGTGCTAAGGGGCTAGGATCTGGAAACACCATATATTTT
TRBJ1-5 | TRBD1 | TRBV5-1 | 15 | NA | CASSPEGQPEAPQHF | TGCGCCAGCAGCCCGGAGGGACAGCCCGAGGCGCCCCAGCATTTT
TRBJ1-2 | NA | TRBV2 | 15 | NA | CASSGLGFTNYGYTF | TGTGCCAGCAGTGGACTCGGGTTTACTAACTATGGCTACACCTTC
TRBJ2-1 | NA | TRBV7-2 | 12 | once | CASSHPGNEQFF | TGTGCCAGCAGCCATCCAGGCAATGAGCAGTTCTTC
TRBJ2-7 | TRBD2 | TRBV7-9 | 16 | NA | CASSLQGAGALYEQYF | TGTGCCAGCAGCCTCCAGGGAGCGGGGGCCCTCTACGAGCAGTACTTC
TRBJ1-6 | NA | TRBV7-2 | 15 | NA | CASSFRGSGNSPLHF | TGTGCCAGCAGCTTCAGAGGGTCGGGCAATTCACCCCTCCACTTT
TRBJ1-6 | NA | TRBV6-5 | 15 | NA | CASSYSEFYNSPLHF | TGTGCCAGCAGTTACTCGGAGTTCTATAATTCACCCCTCCACTTT
TRBJ1-4 | NA | TRBV7-6 | 14 | NA | CASSFEGTNEKLFF | TGTGCCAGCAGCTTTGAAGGGACCAATGAAAAACTGTTTTTT
TRBJ2-3 | TRBD2 | TRBV5-1 | 16 | NA | CASSALAGGSTDTQYF | TGCGCCAGCAGCGCCCTAGCGGGGGGCAGCACAGATACGCAGTATTTT
TRBJ2-3 | NA | TRBV5-1 | 14 | NA | CASSRSGVMDTQYF | TGCGCCAGCAGTAGGTCGGGGGTAATGGATACGCAGTATTTT
TRBJ2-5 | NA | TRBV14 | 14 | NA | CASSQGASAGTQYF | TGTGCCAGCAGCCAAGGCGCCTCCGCAGGGACCCAGTACTTC
TRBJ2-4 | NA | TRBV4-2 | 15 | NA | CASSQETVAKNIQYF | TGTGCCAGCAGCCAAGAGACTGTAGCCAAAAACATTCAGTACTTC
TRBJ2-3 | NA | TRBV10-3 | 14 | NA | CAISRTGSTDTQYF | TGTGCCATCAGCCGGACTGGGAGCACAGATACGCAGTATTTT
TRBJ1-1 | NA | TRBV6-1 | 13 | few | CASPAAGNTEAFF | TGTGCCAGCCCTGCGGCCGGGAACACTGAAGCTTTCTTT
TRBJ2-7 | NA | TRBV5-4 | 17 | NA | CASSLGQGPATLHEQYF | TGTGCCAGCAGCTTGGGTCAGGGGCCGGCTACATTACACGAGCAGTACTTC
TRBJ1-1 | NA | TRBV15 | 13 | NA | CASEGGMNTEAFF | TGTGCTAGTGAGGGAGGAATGAACACTGAAGCTTTCTTT
TRBJ2-7 | NA | TRBV5-1 | 15 | NA | CASSLEWGTNYEQYF | TGCGCCAGCAGCTTGGAGTGGGGGACCAACTACGAGCAGTACTTC
TRBJ1-1 | TRBD1 | TRBV5-5 | 14 | NA | CASSSAGTDFEAFF | TGTGCCAGCAGCTCCGCCGGGACAGATTTCGAAGCTTTCTTT
TRBJ2-7 | NA | TRBV7-2 | 14 | NA | CASSLGGSSYGQYF | TGTGCCAGCAGCTTGGGCGGTAGCTCCTACGGGCAGTACTTC
TRBJ1-1 | NA | TRBV30 | 12 | few | CAWSGGNTEAFF | TGTGCCTGGAGTGGGGGGAACACTGAAGCTTTCTTT
TRBJ2-3 | TRBD2 | TRBV2 | 16 | few | CASRPTSGGVTDTQYF | TGTGCCAGCAGGCCTACTAGCGGGGGGGTCACAGATACGCAGTATTTT
TRBJ2-7 | NA | TRBV7-9 | 11 | NA | CASSLVDEQYF | TGTGCCAGCAGCCTCGTAGACGAGCAGTACTTC
TRBJ1-4 | TRBD1 | TRBV5-1 | 16 | NA | CASSLGGGGSNEKLFF | TGCGCCAGCAGCTTGGGTGGAGGGGGCTCTAATGAAAAACTGTTTTTT